The entry below describes one TCR beta chain. This sample is drawn from a study of T-cell memory formation after mild COVID-19. The V end lost 6 bases, the J end lost 3 bases, and 16 bases lay between the germline ends. CDR1 and CDR2 (germline): SEHNR, FQNEAQ (reference sequence). The CDR3 is 15 amino acids. MiXCR, applied by TCRdb to the 5' RACE reads, yields one record per CDR3 protein. The table has 40,000 to 60,000 distinct CDR3 sequences, roughly a tenth seen once. The rearrangement uses TRBV7-9 and TRBJ2-3; D may correspond to TRBD1 or TRBD2 (5 bases each). The TCR originated in an adult woman who had mild COVID-19 (a few samples of this study predate the infection). Cell type and time point are not known. Input material: PBMCs or a T cell subset sorted from them (not recorded which). The CDR3 DNA follows: TGTGCCAGCAGTTACCGGGACGGTTCTACAGATACGCAGTATTTT. Translating gives CASSYRDGSTDTQYF.